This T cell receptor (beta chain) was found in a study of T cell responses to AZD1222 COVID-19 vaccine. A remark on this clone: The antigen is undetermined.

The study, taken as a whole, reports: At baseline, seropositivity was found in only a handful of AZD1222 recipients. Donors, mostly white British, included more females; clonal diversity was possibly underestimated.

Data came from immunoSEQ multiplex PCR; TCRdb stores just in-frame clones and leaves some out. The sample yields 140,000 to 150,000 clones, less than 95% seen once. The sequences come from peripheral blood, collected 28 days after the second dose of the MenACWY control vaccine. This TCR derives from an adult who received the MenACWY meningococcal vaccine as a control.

The CDR3, as DNA: TGTGCCAGTAGTAAGGAGAGCCTCTACAATGAGCAGTTCTTC. Translating gives CASSKESLYNEQFF. The chain is built from TRBV19 and TRBJ2-1, with D unclear. This CDR3 comprises 14 residues. CDR1 is LNHDA, CDR2 SQIVND, per germline (reference sequence). Trimming cost V 4 bases and J 3 bases, with 10 bases left between them.